The rows below give T cell receptor beta chains drawn from one sample of a study of blood T cell repertoires in COVID-19. TCRdb's table, derived via immunoSEQ multiplex PCR, lists solely in-frame clones and lacks some. Of over 60,000 clones in the sample, 75% to 90% were seen once. The source material was peripheral blood. The receptors here all came from a woman older than 75 with active COVID-19. Each CDR3 is given with its conserved first and last residue. The D gene is left open where the match is weak.

TRBV3-1/TRBV3-2	TRBJ2-4	TRBD2	CASSQAGTIGDIQYF
TRBV18	TRBJ1-2	TRBD1	CASSPLVQGAYGYTF
TRBV30	TRBJ2-1	NA	CAWNPSSYNEQFF
TRBV10-2	TRBJ2-5	NA	CASTRLGARETQYF
TRBV6-6	TRBJ1-4	NA	CASSYAQEYEKLFF
TRBV29-1	TRBJ2-1	NA	CSVENPGDGSYNEQFF
TRBV2	TRBJ1-2	NA	CASSDGASGRSTPYGYTF
TRBV10-3	TRBJ2-7	TRBD2	CAISGGLTEQYF
TRBV7-2	TRBJ2-7	NA	CASSLVGGFDYEQYF
TRBV7-2	TRBJ2-7	NA	CASSLVTGIGAEQYF
TRBV5-1	TRBJ2-7	TRBD2	CASSLSGRAYHEQYF
TRBV4-3	TRBJ2-1	NA	CASSSVESISYNEQFF
TRBV2	TRBJ1-2	TRBD1	CASSPGQVDYGYTF
TRBV9	TRBJ2-7	TRBD2	CASSPRIGLADQYF
TRBV2	TRBJ2-1	NA	CASSDLGSSYNEQFF
TRBV3-1/TRBV3-2	TRBJ2-3	NA	CASSPPGGTDTQYF
TRBV5-6	TRBJ1-6	NA	CASSLDYSPLHF
TRBV6-5	TRBJ2-7	NA	CASSYVGEQYF
TRBV29-1	TRBJ2-5	NA	CSVEDSGTQYF
TRBV6-5	TRBJ2-7	TRBD1	CASSRQGSSYEQYF
TRBV6-5	TRBJ2-2	TRBD1	CASSQPGQGTGELFF
TRBV5-8	TRBJ2-2	NA	CASSSWTLTSGELFF
TRBV6-2/TRBV6-3	TRBJ2-7	TRBD2	CASSGLAGTGRVREQYF
TRBV6-5	TRBJ1-2	TRBD1	CASRRGVAGGGYTF
TRBV19	TRBJ2-7	TRBD1	CASSTGTGFYEQYF
TRBV20-1	TRBJ2-7	NA	CSANIMDNAYF
TRBV19	TRBJ1-5	NA	CASTTLGGGDQPQHF
TRBV2	TRBJ1-1	NA	CASSENLNRVMNTEAFF
TRBV3-1/TRBV3-2	TRBJ2-5	TRBD1	CASIPDRGRETQYF
TRBV11-3	TRBJ2-7	TRBD2	CASSLSGLAGEKKYF
TRBV5-1	TRBJ2-7	TRBD1	CASSLATGGIHEQYF
TRBV19	TRBJ1-5	NA	CASWDNSRGQPQHF
TRBV7-2	TRBJ2-2	NA	CASSSSGRAGELFF
TRBV5-4	TRBJ2-1	TRBD1	CASSRSSQGHNEQFF
TRBV5-1	TRBJ1-2	TRBD1	CASSRTEGAGGYTF
TRBV2	TRBJ2-2	TRBD1	CASSEGLQGEGELFF
TRBV3-1/TRBV3-2	TRBJ2-3	TRBD2	CASSQDWLGLAGLLPDTQYF
TRBV12-3/TRBV12-4	TRBJ2-1	NA	CASSFGGAQFF
TRBV6-1	TRBJ2-1	TRBD2	CASSEVPGGALRNEQFF
TRBV29-1	TRBJ1-4	NA	CSAVRATGEKLFF
TRBV10-3	TRBJ2-2	TRBD1	CATSPGTGGANTGELFF
TRBV10-3	TRBJ2-1	TRBD2	CAISESGLANNEQFF